Shown below are 17 T cell receptor beta chains from a single sample sequenced in a study of shared clonotypes between healthy human individuals. The data were produced by immunoSEQ multiplex PCR, yet TCRdb's version contains in-frame clones alone and is incomplete. The sample has under 600,000 clones; about 98% are singletons. Cells designated naive CD8 were CD45RO-negative and were positively selected for CCR7, with terminally differentiated effector memory CD45RA+ cells excluded. Sequences were obtained from naive CD8+ T cells sorted from blood. Source of these receptors: a man aged 25-45 years in good health.

This chain uses TRBV7-9 with TRBJ1-2, with TRBD1 matching over 9 bases. The CDR3 runs 16 residues. Germline trimming cut 5 bases from V and 8 bases from J; bases unmatched to any gene: 15. Germline CDR1 is SEHNR and CDR2 is FQNEAQ (reference sequence). The CDR3 DNA reads TGTGCCAGCAGCGAGGGACAGGGCAATGGTCCCTTAGGCTACACCTTC. It codes for CASSEGQGNGPLGYTF.

The rearrangement uses TRBV29-1 and TRBJ1-1; D unresolved. The germline gives CDR1 SQVTM, CDR2 ANQGSEA. Trimming removed 5 bases at V and 5 bases at J, with 9 bases between. This CDR3 spans 11 amino acids. The CDR3 region is CSVCDTTEAFF. Here the CDR3 DNA reads TGCAGCGTTTGTGATACGACTGAAGCTTTCTTT. Variable domain in full (rest from reference TRBV29-1 and TRBJ1-1): SAVISQKPSRDICQRGTSLTIQCQVDSQVTMMFWYRQQPGQSLTLIATANQGSEATYESGFVIDKFPISRPNLTFSTLTVSNMSPEDSSIYLCSVCDTTEAFFGQGTRLTVV.

V usage is TRBV7-9 and J usage is TRBJ2-4; 7 nucleotides line up with TRBD1. Trimming removed 0 bases from V and 6 bases from J; junction bases left unmatched: 5. Germline V gives CDR1 SEHNR, CDR2 FQNEAQ (reference sequence). This CDR3 comprises 15 residues. The CDR3, as DNA: TGTGCCAGCAGCTTAGCGAGGACAGGACTAAACATTCAGTACTTC. It specifies CASSLARTGLNIQYF.

This clone showed up just a few times. The chain recombines TRBV10-3 with TRBJ2-7; 11 bases line up with TRBD2. The V segment lost 2 bases and the J segment 4 bases; nucleotides outside the gene matches: 16. Germline assignment: CDR1 ENHRY and CDR2 SYGVKD. The CDR3 is 19 amino acids. CDR3 amino acids: CAISEDSLAGASNVYEQYF. CDR3 DNA sequence: TGTGCCATCAGTGAGGACTCACTAGCGGGAGCTTCCAACGTATACGAGCAGTACTTC.

V usage is TRBV9 and J usage is TRBJ2-7, with TRBD2 identical over 7 bases. The V and J ends lost 0 bases and 4 bases, in that order; junction bases with no gene match: 7. Germline values: CDR1 SGDLS, CDR2 YYNGEE. This CDR3 has 15 residues. CDR3 nucleotides: TGTGCCAGCAGCGTAGATGCGTCGGGAGGATACGAGCAGTACTTC. Translated, it gives CASSVDASGGYEQYF.

The chain carries TRBV7-8 and TRBJ2-3, with D tentatively TRBD2 (6 bases). The length of the CDR3 is 17 residues. The germline V gene has CDR1 SGHVS and CDR2 FQNEAQ. Trimming took 4 bases from V and 1 from J, leaving 18 bases between them. CDR3 sequence reads: CASSSYRGGGGTDTQYF. The CDR3 nucleotides read TGTGCCAGCAGCTCCTACCGTGGCGGAGGGGGCACAGATACGCAGTATTTT.

The V gene is TRBV27, the J gene TRBJ2-3; no clear D gene. The CDR3 is 15 residues long. With 5 bases removed from V and 2 bases from J, the gap between germline ends came to 14 bases. Germline CDR1 and CDR2: MNHEY and SMNVEV (reference sequence). The CDR3 coding sequence is TGTGCCAGCAGTCCGTACCTGGGCTTCACAGATACGCAGTATTTT. Its translation is CASSPYLGFTDTQYF.

The genes are TRBV11-2 and TRBJ2-7, with D perhaps TRBD2 (6 bases). The V and J ends lost 7 bases and 2 bases respectively, with 12 bases between them. The CDR3 length is 13 residues. The germline V gene encodes CDR1 SGHAT and CDR2 FQNNGV. CDR3 in amino acids: CASTFGGTYEQYF. For the CDR3, the DNA is TGTGCCAGCACCTTCGGGGGAACCTACGAGCAGTACTTC.

This chain links TRBV5-1 with TRBJ2-1; 9 bases agree with TRBD2. V lost 2 bases and J lost 0; bases outside the gene matches: 6. CDR3 length: 17 residues. The germline CDR1 and CDR2 sequences are SGHRS and YFSETQ. The CDR3 reads CASSFLLAGSSYNEQFF. The CDR3 coding sequence is TGCGCCAGCAGCTTTCTTCTAGCGGGGAGCTCCTACAATGAGCAGTTCTTC.

The chain employs TRBV7-8 and TRBJ2-5, with D unclear. This CDR3 is 12 amino acids long. Looked up from germline, CDR1 is SGHVS and CDR2 is FQNEAQ. Trimming took off 5 bases at V and 2 bases at J, with 6 bases between the two ends. CDR3 in amino acids: CASSPQQETQYF. CDR3 DNA: TGTGCCAGCAGCCCTCAGCAAGAGACCCAGTACTTC.

Points on this clone: Other DNA sequences in the same sample also yield this CDR3. The chain combines TRBV27 with TRBJ2-7; D remains unclear. Germline CDR1 and CDR2: MNHEY and SMNVEV (reference sequence). V lost 3 bases to trimming and J lost 1 base, with 7 bases between them. This CDR3 comprises 13 residues. The CDR3 loop is CASSFGQSYEQYF. As DNA, the CDR3 is TGTGCCAGCAGTTTTGGGCAGTCCTACGAGCAGTACTTC.

The rearrangement uses TRBV7-8 and TRBJ2-7; 10 bases match TRBD2. The CDR3 spans 17 residues. Germline values: CDR1 SGHVS, CDR2 FQNEAQ. Trimming took 3 bases from V and 0 from J; bases not matched to a gene: 8. CDR3 in DNA: TGTGCCAGCAGCTTTACAACAGGACTAGCGGCCTCCTACGAGCAGTACTTC. Protein: CASSFTTGLAASYEQYF.

The chain has TRBV15 and TRBJ2-1; 13 bases line up with TRBD2. The junction had 3 bases not matched to a gene; V was cut back by 3 bases and J by 4 bases. The CDR3 extends over 16 amino acids. Looked up from germline, CDR1 is LNHNV and CDR2 is YYDKDF (reference sequence). Here the CDR3 reads CATSRGTSGMYNEQFF. CDR3 DNA sequence: TGTGCCACCAGCAGGGGGACTAGCGGGATGTACAATGAGCAGTTCTTC. Variable domain in full (rest from reference TRBV15 and TRBJ2-1): DAMVIQNPRYQVTQFGKPVTLSCSQTLNHNVMYWYQQKSSQAPKLLFHYYDKDFNNEADTPDNFQSRRPNTSFCFLDIRSPGLGDTAMYLCATSRGTSGMYNEQFFGPGTRLTVL.

The chain recombines TRBV15 with TRBJ1-4; 7 nucleotides line up with TRBD1. Looked up from germline, CDR1 is LNHNV and CDR2 is YYDKDF (reference sequence). CDR3 length equals 21 residues. Trimming at V came to 6 bases and at J to 3 bases, leaving 25 bases not matched to a gene. CDR3 coding DNA: TGTGCCACCAGTTCATCTATAATCCGGGACAGTCACCTAGGGGCTAATGAAAAACTGTTTTTT. It encodes CATSSSIIRDSHLGANEKLFF.

As for this clone: An end of the junction differs from the germline gene, which may be a read error. The V gene is TRBV6-1, the J gene TRBJ2-2; tentative D call: TRBD1 (6 bases). The CDR3 covers 13 residues. Germline assignment: CDR1 MNHNS and CDR2 SASEGT. DNA of the CDR3: TGTGCCATTCAGGGGTCGAAAACCGGGGAGCTGTTTTTT. This encodes CAIQGSKTGELFF.

J is TRBJ2-5 and V is TRBV28; D is undetermined. There are 13 residues in the CDR3. Trimming left V 4 bases short and J 7 bases short, with 13 bases between. Germline V gene lookup returns CDR1 MDHEN and CDR2 SYDVKM. This CDR3 is CASSYTPFGTQYF. In nucleotides, the CDR3 is TGTGCCAGCAGTTACACCCCGTTTGGGACCCAGTACTTC. Full variable domain (rest looked up from reference TRBV28 and TRBJ2-5): DVKVTQSSRYLVKRTGEKVFLECVQDMDHENMFWYRQDPGLGLRLIYFSYDVKMKEKGDIPEGYSVSREKKERFSLILESASTNQTSMYLCASSYTPFGTQYFGPGTRLLVL.

This rearrangement joins TRBV5-5 to TRBJ2-3; TRBD2 matches at 8 bases. Germline assignment: CDR1 SGHKS and CDR2 YYEKEE (reference sequence). This CDR3 spans 18 amino acids. Trimming took 2 bases from V and 4 from J; bases not matched to a gene: 15. CDR3 region: CASSFRTGGPNFADTQYF. The CDR3 DNA reads TGTGCCAGCAGCTTCAGGACGGGAGGGCCAAATTTTGCAGATACGCAGTATTTT.